The subject of this entry is one T cell receptor beta chain. These data belong to a study of T-cell reconstitution after alpha-beta-depleted transplantation in children. In germline, CDR1 is SGHRS, CDR2 YFSETQ. The ends were cut back, 0 bases at V and 5 bases at J, with 12 bases in the middle. This CDR3 spans 15 amino acids. It was with unique molecular identifiers that the TCRbeta library was prepared. TCRdb independently ran MiXCR on the PCR reads; one entry per CDR3 protein. The sample consists of about 500,000 distinct CDR3 sequences, about 30% of them appearing once. Sequences were derived from PBMCs from the stem cell graft donor, sampled from the stem cell graft. V is TRBV5-1 and J is TRBJ2-1; D possibly matches TRBD1 or TRBD2 (5 bases each). This clonotype was sampled from a human donor who donated a stem cell graft to a child with aplastic anemia. The CDR3 bases are TGCGCCAGCAGCTTGGTCCAGGGACGGCACAATGAGCAGTTCTTC. Protein sequence: CASSLVQGRHNEQFF. Looking up the rest from reference TRBV5-1 and TRBJ2-1 gives the full variable domain: KAGVTQTPRYLIKTRGQQVTLSCSPISGHRSVSWYQQTPGQGLQFLFEYFSETQRNKGNFPGRFSGRQFSNSRSEMNVSTLELGDSALYLCASSLVQGRHNEQFFGPGTRLTVL.